This TCR beta chain is from a study of cytomegalovirus exposure and HLA in healthy donors. As for the study in general: Later analysis reported that the roughly 120 validation repertoires shared the platform of the roughly 710 first-cohort repertoires. Findings and limits, study-wide: Reported performance of the classifier showed diagnosis of cytomegalovirus status with high specificity and sensitivity. According to a subsequent analysis, TCR clusters identified in the first cohort showed a tendency to co-occur across the roughly 120 validation repertoires.

The V and J ends lost 6 bases and 4 bases, in that order; junction bases with no gene match: 5. CDR3 length: 15 amino acids. Germline-derived CDR1 and CDR2 are MNHEY and SVGAGI. Remarks on this clone: Its matching antigen is unknown.

The study drew the donors from its approximately 120-subject validation cohort, separate from the approximately 700-subject first cohort. Clones were sequenced by immunoSEQ multiplex PCR, and TCRdb holds only the in-frame ones, with some missing. The table lists about 100,000 clones, over 75% of them singletons, with approximately 2.9% in the top ten. The sample comprised PBMCs. The sequence was obtained from a woman aged 18-29 years in good health and CMV-seronegative. The genes are TRBV6-5 and TRBJ1-6, with TRBD1 matching 8 bases. CDR3 loop: CASRQDRVYNSPLHF. In nucleotides, the CDR3 is TGTGCCAGCAGACAGGACAGGGTTTATAATTCACCCCTCCACTTT.